The clone carrying this T cell receptor (beta chain) was seen ten or more times. Its specificity is not known. This sample is part of a study of Graves' ophthalmopathy and Graves' hyperthyroidism. Broader study findings: The blood repertoire also included most expanded thyroid clonotypes above 0.001 frequency. Predictions made by the model for ophthalmopathy progression reached 65% to 71% sensitivity and almost 75% specificity.

V lost 6 bases to trimming and J lost 7 bases; unmatched junction nucleotides: 6. CDR3 length: 15 residues. Other autoimmune diseases, uncontrolled infections, pregnancy or lactation ruled patients out of participation. Using RNA transcripts, the TCR beta CDR3 regions were amplified. Second-round multiplex PCR came after first-round RT-PCR with HTBI primers. TCRdb itself ran the multiplex PCR reads through MiXCR, one entry per CDR3 protein. The data show about half a million distinct CDR3 sequences, around an eighth seen once. This TCR derives from a woman in her twenties or thirties with Graves' ophthalmopathy. J is TRBJ2-2 and V is TRBV12-3 or TRBV12-4; 12 bases agree with TRBD1. Sequenced input: blood. CDR3 in DNA: TGTGCCAGCAGCGGGACAGGGGGCTTTGGCGGGGAGCTGTTTTTT. It specifies CASSGTGGFGGELFF.